The rows below give T cell receptor beta chains drawn from one sample of a study of post-analysis software for immune sequencing data. TCRdb reprocessed the PCR reads with MiXCR, giving one entry per CDR3 protein. The sample contains 430,000 or so distinct CDR3 sequences, roughly 40% of which appear only once. Sequenced input: blood. These receptor sequences come from a girl aged 2 to 9 with multiple sclerosis. Both conserved end residues are part of each CDR3. Fields, in order: D gene, J gene, clone size, V gene, CDR3 protein, CDR3 DNA. D genes are given only for firm matches. Some rows mark clone size as missing; the rest say once, few, many or name a class of expanded clone.

>.|TRBJ2-1|.|TRBV9
CASSVLGVGSYNEQFF
TGTGCCAGCAGCGTCCTCGGGGTTGGCTCCTACAATGAGCAGTTCTTC
>.|TRBJ2-1|few|TRBV7-6
CASSRRDSTYNEQFF
TGTGCCAGCAGCCGGAGGGACAGCACCTACAATGAGCAGTTCTTC
>.|TRBJ2-3|.|TRBV6-1
CASSDFMQDTQYF
TGTGCCAGCAGTGACTTTATGCAAGATACGCAGTATTTT
>.|TRBJ2-1|.|TRBV6-2/TRBV6-3
CASSYTTSMDYDEQFF
TGTGCCAGCAGTTACACAACTAGTATGGACTACGATGAGCAGTTCTTC
>.|TRBJ2-7|.|TRBV29-1
CSVEQGAEQYF
TGCAGCGTTGAACAGGGTGCCGAGCAGTACTTC
>TRBD1|TRBJ1-2|.|TRBV12-3/TRBV12-4
CASSFATGDPYGYTF
TGTGCCAGCAGTTTCGCAACAGGGGATCCCTATGGCTACACCTTC
>TRBD1|TRBJ1-5|.|TRBV5-1
CASSLGGQDGQPQHF
TGCGCCAGCAGCTTGGGGGGACAGGACGGTCAGCCCCAGCATTTT
>TRBD1|TRBJ2-1|few|TRBV6-1
CASSESDREGNEQFF
TGTGCCAGCAGTGAATCGGACAGGGAAGGGAATGAGCAGTTCTTC
>.|TRBJ2-7|.|TRBV2
CASSADLQGIDEQYF
TGTGCCAGCAGTGCGGACCTCCAGGGGATCGACGAGCAGTACTTC
>TRBD1|TRBJ2-5|few|TRBV12-3/TRBV12-4
CASSRWDRGETQYF
TGTGCCAGCAGCCGGTGGGACAGGGGGGAGACCCAGTACTTC
>TRBD1|TRBJ2-7|few|TRBV29-1
CSVFGQGPYEQYF
TGCAGCGTTTTTGGACAGGGGCCGTACGAGCAGTACTTC
>.|TRBJ2-1|few|TRBV2
CATSIGTAYNEQFF
TGTGCCACGTCTATTGGGACGGCCTACAATGAGCAGTTCTTC
>TRBD2|TRBJ2-7|few|TRBV7-9
CASSPLGTRRHEQYF
TGTGCCAGCAGCCCCCTAGGGACTAGGAGGCACGAGCAGTACTTC
>.|TRBJ1-2|.|TRBV4-1
CASSQVRGAHYGYTF
TGCGCCAGCAGCCAAGTAAGGGGGGCGCACTATGGCTACACCTTC
>TRBD2|TRBJ2-3|.|TRBV7-2
CASSQGLAKTDTQYF
TGTGCCAGCAGCCAGGGACTAGCGAAAACAGATACGCAGTATTTT
>.|TRBJ2-5|.|TRBV5-1
CASKVGGQGTQYF
TGCGCCAGCAAGGTGGGGGGGCAGGGGACCCAGTACTTC
>TRBD2|TRBJ2-2|.|TRBV12-3/TRBV12-4
CASKPRGLASNTGELFF
TGTGCCAGCAAACCCCGGGGACTAGCGAGTAACACCGGGGAGCTGTTTTTT